One sample yielded the 27 T cell receptor beta chains listed below, sequenced in a study of shared clonotypes between healthy human individuals. Only in-frame clones appear in the TCRdb table, and some are missing; sequencing was by immunoSEQ multiplex PCR. The data contain about 2.5 million clones, less than 95% of them singletons. The material sequenced was naive CD4+ T cells from PBMCs. Specified subset: CD45RA+ positively selected. These receptors were obtained from a man aged 18 to 29 in good health. Some clones in this sample may be carry-over from other donors' samples.

The CDR3 nucleotides read TGCGCCAGCAGCGTAGGGGGCGCAACTAATGAAAAACTGTTTTTT. It specifies CASSVGGATNEKLFF. V and J are TRBV5-1 and TRBJ1-4, with TRBD1 matching 7 bases. The J segment lost 0 bases and the V segment lost 4 bases, leaving 3 bases of the junction unmatched. The CDR3 covers 15 residues. CDR1 and CDR2 (germline): SGHRS, YFSETQ.

The chain has TRBV9 and TRBJ2-3; D is undetermined. V lost 0 bases, J lost 4 bases, and 18 bases lay in between. CDR1 and CDR2 from the germline V gene are SGDLS and YYNGEE. There are 17 residues in the CDR3. CDR3 loop: CASSVGVELWNADTQYF. CDR3 sequence (DNA): TGTGCCAGCAGCGTAGGGGTAGAACTCTGGAACGCAGATACGCAGTATTTT.

In its sample, this clone was seen once. This chain connects TRBV7-2 to TRBJ2-7; 9 bases fit TRBD1. V was clipped by 5 bases and J by 2 bases; unmatched bases: 7. The germline CDR1 and CDR2 sequences are SGHTA and FQGNSA. This CDR3 has 15 amino acids. CDR3 sequence (DNA): TGTGCCAGCAGCCCCCAGACAGGGGGACCCTACGAGCAGTACTTC. Translation: CASSPQTGGPYEQYF.

This clone occurred a few times. The chain links TRBV5-4 to TRBJ1-1; D call uncertain. This CDR3 is 14 amino acids long. Trimming removed 3 bases from V and 1 base from J, with 10 bases in between. The V gene's germline CDR1 is SGHNT and CDR2 YYREEE (reference sequence). Here the CDR3 reads CASSSLRANTEAFF. The CDR3, as DNA: TGTGCCAGCAGCTCGCTACGGGCGAACACTGAAGCTTTCTTT.

The chain uses TRBV5-4 and TRBJ2-2; 8 nucleotides align to TRBD2. The CDR3 length is 15 residues. Germline-derived CDR1 and CDR2 are SGHNT and YYREEE (reference sequence). With V trimmed by 1 base and J by 4 bases, 3 bases remained unmatched. The chain's CDR3 is CASSLTSGPTGELFF. CDR3 sequence (DNA): TGTGCCAGCAGCTTGACTAGCGGACCCACCGGGGAGCTGTTTTTT.

The J gene is TRBJ1-3, the V gene TRBV4-2, with D hard to call. Trimming removed 0 bases at V and 4 bases at J, with 13 bases between. The CDR3 is 16 amino acids. Germline V lookup: CDR1 LGHNA, CDR2 YNFKEQ. CDR3 residues: CASSQDLEGSGNTIYF. CDR3 DNA: TGTGCCAGCAGCCAAGATTTAGAGGGCTCCGGAAACACCATATATTTT.

The chain couples TRBV7-2 to TRBJ1-3; 7 bases agree with TRBD1. The CDR3 extends over 15 amino acids. With 5 bases clipped from V and 4 bases from J, the junction kept 8 bases outside the gene matches. CDR1 SGHTA and CDR2 FQGNSA come from the germline V gene. The DNA for the CDR3 is TGTGCCAGCAGCCAGAACAGGGGACCAGGAAACACCATATATTTT. Encoded protein: CASSQNRGPGNTIYF.

This clone has a single count. This same CDR3 is encoded by further DNA sequences in the sample. The chain uses TRBV9 and TRBJ2-2, with a possible D match to TRBD1 (5 bases). The germline CDR1 and CDR2 sequences are SGDLS and YYNGEE. This CDR3 contains 15 residues. Trimming took 0 bases from V and 3 from J, leaving 9 bases between them. CDR3 coding DNA: TGTGCCAGCAGCGTAGCTACCAGGGACACCGGGGAGCTGTTTTTT. This gives the protein CASSVATRDTGELFF.

The rearrangement uses TRBV10-2 and TRBJ2-7; 10 nucleotides agree with TRBD2. The CDR3 contains 13 residues. V shed 6 bases and J 3 bases; nucleotides not matched to a gene: 2. Germline V gene lookup returns CDR1 WSHSY and CDR2 SAAADI. In DNA form, the CDR3 reads TGCGCCAGCAGCGGACTAGCGGACTACGAGCAGTACTTC. It specifies CASSGLADYEQYF.

V usage is TRBV18 and J usage is TRBJ2-3, with no clear D. The CDR3 sequence is 15 residues long. CDR1 and CDR2 from the germline V gene are KGHSH and LQKENI. Trimming stripped 6 bases from V and 0 bases from J, with 13 bases between. CDR3 sequence (DNA): TGTGCCAGCTCCGCCGGCGGATTTAGCACAGATACGCAGTATTTT. Translated: CASSAGGFSTDTQYF.

About this clone itself: Other DNA sequences from this sample encode an identical CDR3 as well. This sequence joins TRBV19 and TRBJ2-7; a possible D gene is TRBD1 (6 bases). The CDR3 is 14 amino acids. The germline V gene encodes CDR1 LNHDA and CDR2 SQIVND (reference sequence). The ends were cut back, 4 bases at V and 3 bases at J, with 13 bases in the middle. The CDR3 DNA follows: TGTGCCAGTAGTAGAACCGGGACAAACTACGAGCAGTACTTC. As protein: CASSRTGTNYEQYF.

The chain joins TRBV4-1 to TRBJ2-7, with D uncertain. CDR1 is MGHRA, CDR2 YSYEKL, per germline. The V and J ends lost 4 bases and 3 bases respectively, with 13 bases between them. This CDR3 has 14 residues. The CDR3 nucleotides are TGCGCCAGCAGCCCCGGTTTTCGTGACTACGAGCAGTACTTC. Residues: CASSPGFRDYEQYF.

The chain carries TRBV2 and TRBJ2-7, with 7 bases matching TRBD1. From germline, CDR1 is SNHLY and CDR2 FYNNEI. There are 15 residues in the CDR3. J gave up 2 bases and V 1 base, and 5 bases lay outside the gene matches. CDR3 residues: CASSEVGGYAYEQYF. The CDR3 nucleotides read TGTGCCAGCAGTGAAGTAGGGGGCTATGCCTACGAGCAGTACTTC.

J is TRBJ2-1 and V is TRBV28, with 16 bases matching TRBD2. The CDR3 spans 16 residues. The V gene's germline CDR1 is MDHEN and CDR2 SYDVKM. V gave up 4 bases and J gave up 9 bases; unmatched junction bases: 6. CDR3 amino acids: CASSSGTSGRATEQFF. The CDR3 nucleotides are TGTGCCAGCAGTTCCGGGACTAGCGGGAGGGCCACTGAGCAGTTCTTC.

The rearrangement links TRBV25-1 to TRBJ1-2, with D uncertain. The CDR3 loop spans 12 amino acids. V gave up 5 bases and J gave up 4 bases, with 8 bases separating them. Germline CDR1 is MGHDK and CDR2 is SYGVNS. Here the CDR3 reads CASSRGPYGYTF. The CDR3 coding sequence is TGTGCCAGCAGTCGAGGACCCTATGGCTACACCTTC.

The chain employs TRBV6-1 and TRBJ1-1, with D tentatively TRBD1 (6 bases). CDR3 size: 14 residues. From germline, CDR1 is MNHNS and CDR2 SASEGT. With 0 bases removed from V and 4 bases from J, the gap between germline ends came to 9 bases. CDR3 sequence: CASSEAPDSTEAFF. CDR3 nucleotides: TGTGCCAGCAGTGAAGCCCCGGACAGCACTGAAGCTTTCTTT.

The gene calls are TRBV15 and TRBJ2-5; 7 positions agree with TRBD1. Trimming cost V 1 base and J 3 bases; bases outside gene matches: 2. The germline gives CDR1 LNHNV, CDR2 YYDKDF (reference sequence). The CDR3 spans 14 residues. CDR3 protein: CATSRGDSKETQYF. The CDR3 DNA follows: TGTGCCACCAGCAGAGGGGACAGCAAAGAGACCCAGTACTTC. Filled out from reference TRBV15 and TRBJ2-5, the complete variable domain reads DAMVIQNPRYQVTQFGKPVTLSCSQTLNHNVMYWYQQKSSQAPKLLFHYYDKDFNNEADTPDNFQSRRPNTSFCFLDIRSPGLGDTAMYLCATSRGDSKETQYFGPGTRLLVL.

The chain links TRBV27 to TRBJ2-7; 11 bases fit TRBD1. The CDR3 consists of 15 residues. V dropped 2 bases and J dropped 3; count of bases not matched to a gene: 3. Per germline, CDR1 MNHEY and CDR2 SMNVEV (reference sequence). DNA of the CDR3: TGTGCCAGCAGTTTAGTGGGACAGGGGGGCTACGAGCAGTACTTC. Translated, it gives CASSLVGQGGYEQYF.

V is TRBV4-1 and J is TRBJ1-5, with D uncertain. The germline V gene encodes CDR1 MGHRA and CDR2 YSYEKL. V was pared by 1 base and J by 5 bases, with 9 bases between. The CDR3 contains 14 residues. CDR3 sequence: CASSQVQLDQPQHF. As DNA, the CDR3 is TGCGCCAGCAGCCAAGTCCAACTGGATCAGCCCCAGCATTTT.

The chain links TRBV9 to TRBJ2-2, with 7 bases matching TRBD1. CDR1 is SGDLS, CDR2 YYNGEE, per germline. J lost 6 bases, V lost 3 bases, and 5 bases had no gene match. The CDR3 is 14 amino acids. The CDR3 sequence is CASSDDRVSGELFF. Written as DNA, the CDR3 is TGTGCCAGCAGCGATGACAGGGTCTCCGGGGAGCTGTTTTTT.

The chain recombines TRBV11-2 with TRBJ1-4, with 9 bases identical to TRBD1. The length of the CDR3 is 17 residues. Trimming took 4 bases from V and 2 from J; bases not matched to a gene: 8. Germline CDR1 and CDR2: SGHAT and FQNNGV. This CDR3 is CASSSAGTGRTNEKLFF. CDR3 DNA sequence: TGTGCCAGCAGCTCCGCCGGGACAGGGAGGACTAATGAAAAACTGTTTTTT.

This clone appeared a single time. The chain recombines TRBV12-2 with TRBJ2-5. TRBV12-2 counts as a pseudogene. The CDR3 loop spans 17 amino acids. The DNA of the CDR3 is TGTGCAAGTCGCTTAGCGAGGACCATCCACCCTCGGGAGACCCAGTACTTC. Translation: CASRLARTIHPRETQYF.

As concerns this clone: Distinct nucleotide sequences in the sample also encode this CDR3. This chain uses TRBV5-1 with TRBJ1-5, with D uncertain. CDR1 SGHRS and CDR2 YFSETQ come from the germline V gene. V lost 4 bases to trimming and J lost 1 base, with 6 bases between them. This CDR3 is built from 13 residues. CDR3 sequence reads: CASSVDSNQPQHF. CDR3 DNA: TGCGCCAGCAGCGTTGACAGCAATCAGCCCCAGCATTTT.

The chain is built from TRBV5-1 and TRBJ1-5; weak D call: TRBD1 (5 bases). With 4 bases removed from V and 6 bases from J, the gap between germline ends came to 17 bases. CDR1 is SGHRS and CDR2 is YFSETQ in the germline V gene. The CDR3 spans 15 residues. The CDR3 DNA reads TGCGCCAGCAGCCCCCGTGGGGGGATGGGTCAGCCCCAGCATTTT. This sequence encodes CASSPRGGMGQPQHF. The entire variable domain, with the rest obtained from reference TRBV5-1 and TRBJ1-5, is as follows: KAGVTQTPRYLIKTRGQQVTLSCSPISGHRSVSWYQQTPGQGLQFLFEYFSETQRNKGNFPGRFSGRQFSNSRSEMNVSTLELGDSALYLCASSPRGGMGQPQHFGDGTRLSIL.

The V call is TRBV7-9, the J call TRBJ2-7; 7 bases match TRBD1. V dropped 0 bases and J dropped 0; count of bases not matched to a gene: 2. The germline CDR1 and CDR2 sequences are SEHNR and FQNEAQ (reference sequence). This CDR3 contains 15 residues. The CDR3 is CASSLAGDSSYEQYF. For the CDR3, the DNA is TGTGCCAGCAGCTTAGCCGGGGACAGCTCCTACGAGCAGTACTTC.

This chain uses TRBV2 with TRBJ2-5; possible D gene TRBD2, 5 bases. Trimming took off 10 bases at V and 5 bases at J, with 14 bases between the two ends. Germline V gives CDR1 SNHLY, CDR2 FYNNEI. The CDR3 has 12 residues. The CDR3 loop is CAMGEGLETQYF. The CDR3 DNA sequence: TGTGCCATGGGCGAGGGATTGGAGACCCAGTACTTC.

In regard to this clone: The junction shows a germline mismatch at one end, possibly a read error. The chain links TRBV6-1 to TRBJ2-1; a possible D gene is TRBD1 (6 bases). This CDR3 is 13 amino acids long. Germline-derived CDR1 and CDR2 are MNHNS and SASEGT. CDR3 sequence reads: CASSEAGAGTLIF. For the CDR3, the DNA is TGTGCCAGCAGTGAAGCGGGGGCCGGGACGTTGATCTTC.